This T cell receptor (beta chain) originates from a study of the immune and genomic landscape of osteosarcoma. Study overall: Poor-risk disease predominated: about 71% unfavorable response, more than 60% deceased. Study-wide findings and caveats: Productive clonality stayed low overall, though C3 exceeded C1. External normal skin and healthy peripheral blood data provided clonality references.

Sequenced by immunoSEQ multiplex PCR; TCRdb stores in-frame clones only, minus some. Of over a thousand clones in the sample, 55% to 75% were seen once. This clone has just a few counts. As yet, its antigen is unknown. The CDR3 is 14 residues long. The V end was cut by 11 bases, the J end by 5 bases, with 21 bases between. Germline V gene sequence: CDR1 MNHNS, CDR2 SASEGT. This sequence originates from a boy younger than 18 with osteosarcoma. The material sequenced was metastatic tumor tissue from the lung. This chain joins TRBV6-1 and TRBJ1-2, with TRBD1 as a possible D gene (5 bases). The chain's CDR3 is CAGTHGQGEYGYTF. The CDR3 DNA follows: TGTGCCGGCACTCATGGGCAGGGAGAATATGGCTACACCTTC.